Listed here are 14 T cell receptor beta chains from one sample, sequenced in a study of blood T cell repertoires in COVID-19. Assay: immunoSEQ multiplex PCR; the TCRdb copy retains only in-frame clones and omits some. The top ten clones hold approximately 2.3% of a sample with tens of thousands of clones, roughly four fifths of them seen once. Sequences were obtained from peripheral blood. All receptors derive from a man between 65 and 85 years old with COVID-19, enrolled during active disease.

The sample holds one count of this clone. The chain links TRBV5-1 to TRBJ1-5; TRBD1 matches at 8 bases. The CDR3 contains 14 residues. Per germline, CDR1 SGHRS and CDR2 YFSETQ. V lost 3 bases, J lost 3 bases, and 2 bases stayed unmatched. The CDR3 region has the DNA TGCGCCAGCAGCTCAGGGGGCTTCAATCAGCCCCAGCATTTT. This codes for CASSSGGFNQPQHF.

CDR3: CASSIHLDRASNEQFF. Here the CDR3 DNA reads TGTGCCAGTAGTATCCACCTTGACAGGGCGTCTAATGAGCAGTTCTTC. The chain employs TRBV19 and TRBJ2-1, with 7 bases aligning to TRBD1. Germline CDR1 reads LNHDA; CDR2 reads SQIVND (reference sequence). The J segment lost 7 bases and the V segment lost 3 bases, leaving 12 bases of the junction unmatched. The CDR3 spans 16 residues.

This chain connects TRBV24-1 to TRBJ2-7; TRBD1 agrees at 8 bases. This CDR3 spans 14 amino acids. With V trimmed by 9 bases and J by 1 base, 7 bases remained unmatched. Germline V gene data show CDR1 as KGHDR and CDR2 as SFDVKD. This CDR3 reads CATREDRASYEQYF. The CDR3, as DNA: TGTGCCACCCGCGAGGACAGGGCTTCCTACGAGCAGTACTTC.

This chain connects TRBV27 to TRBJ1-4, with 11 bases that match TRBD1. Germline V gene lookup returns CDR1 MNHEY and CDR2 SMNVEV (reference sequence). There are 15 residues in the CDR3. The J segment lost 7 bases and the V segment lost 7 bases, leaving 8 bases of the junction unmatched. This CDR3 reads CASKFSGTGGEKLFF. CDR3 bases: TGTGCCAGCAAATTTTCCGGGACAGGGGGTGAAAAACTGTTTTTT.

This chain links TRBV5-8 with TRBJ2-7, with TRBD2 identical over 7 bases. Germline CDR1 and CDR2: SGHTS and YDEGEE. The CDR3 loop spans 14 amino acids. The J segment lost 2 bases and the V segment lost 6 bases, leaving 8 bases of the junction unmatched. CDR3 coding DNA: TGTGCCAGCACCCGGGGGAGGGGACCCTACGAGCAGTACTTC. Protein product: CASTRGRGPYEQYF.

The V call is TRBV6-5, the J call TRBJ1-1; D remains unclear. Germline V gene lookup returns CDR1 MNHEY and CDR2 SVGAGI. The CDR3 runs 14 residues. The V end was cut by 5 bases, the J end by 7 bases, with 17 bases between. For the CDR3, the DNA is TGTGCCAGCAGTACCGCCCCCGAACGAGTTGAAGCTTTCTTT. The encoded protein is CASSTAPERVEAFF.

This chain joins TRBV30 and TRBJ2-1, with 9 nucleotides matching TRBD1. CDR1 and CDR2 (germline): GTSNPN, SVGIG (reference sequence). The trim removed 2 bases at V and 8 bases at J, leaving 10 bases unmatched. The CDR3 loop spans 15 amino acids. The CDR3: CAWSLTGQGGDEQFF. The DNA of the CDR3 is TGTGCCTGGAGTCTAACGGGACAGGGTGGTGATGAGCAGTTCTTC.

CDR3 bases: TGTGCCAGCAGTGATAGGTCAGGGAACAATCAGCCCCAGCATTTT. Its translation: CASSDRSGNNQPQHF. The genes are TRBV2 and TRBJ1-5, with a weak D call TRBD1 (5 bases). Germline V gives CDR1 SNHLY, CDR2 FYNNEI. The CDR3 totals 15 residues. The V end lost 3 bases, the J end lost 3 bases, and 12 bases lay between the germline ends.

The chain joins TRBV5-5 to TRBJ1-5, with 9 bases fitting TRBD1. After removal of 3 bases from V and 6 bases from J, the junction contained 7 bases not matched to a gene. Germline values: CDR1 SGHKS, CDR2 YYEKEE (reference sequence). This CDR3 spans 15 amino acids. The CDR3 region is CASSWGQGGTQPQHF. CDR3 DNA sequence: TGTGCCAGCAGCTGGGGACAGGGAGGCACTCAGCCCCAGCATTTT.

The chain couples TRBV2 to TRBJ1-1; TRBD1 agrees at 9 bases. Trimming removed 6 bases from V and 0 bases from J; junction bases left unmatched: 5. Germline V gene lookup returns CDR1 SNHLY and CDR2 FYNNEI. The CDR3 consists of 15 residues. CDR3 protein: CASREQGAMNTEAFF. CDR3 coding DNA: TGTGCCAGCAGGGAACAGGGGGCGATGAACACTGAAGCTTTCTTT.

This clone was seen just once. The chain links TRBV7-2 to TRBJ1-2; D call uncertain. Germline CDR1 is SGHTA and CDR2 is FQGNSA. The length of the CDR3 is 13 residues. The V and J ends lost 3 bases and 2 bases respectively, with 7 bases between them. DNA of the CDR3: TGTGCCAGCAGCTTCGACAAAAACTATGGCTACACCTTC. Residues: CASSFDKNYGYTF.

The chain combines TRBV24-1 with TRBJ2-3; 11 bases agree with TRBD2. Trimming at V came to 2 bases and at J to 0 bases, leaving 6 bases not matched to a gene. The germline V gene has CDR1 KGHDR and CDR2 SFDVKD. The CDR3 covers 18 residues. This chain's CDR3 is CATSDSLGTSGSTDTQYF. The CDR3 DNA is TGTGCCACCAGTGATTCCCTTGGGACTAGCGGCAGCACAGATACGCAGTATTTT.

This rearrangement joins TRBV11-1 to TRBJ1-1; D not certain. The length of the CDR3 is 13 residues. The V and J ends lost 4 bases and 8 bases respectively, with 14 bases between them. CDR1 SGHAT and CDR2 FQDESV come from the germline V gene (reference sequence). CDR3 nucleotides: TGTGCCAGCAGCTCACGGGTATTAAACGAAGCTTTCTTT. Its protein product is CASSSRVLNEAFF.

Here the CDR3 reads CAISEYRLHDTGETQYF. DNA for the CDR3: TGTGCCATCAGTGAGTATAGGCTCCACGATACGGGAGAGACCCAGTACTTC. V and J are TRBV10-3 and TRBJ2-5; no clear D. Trimming stripped 1 base from V and 4 bases from J, with 19 bases between. This CDR3 contains 17 residues. CDR1 ENHRY and CDR2 SYGVKD come from the germline V gene.